The rows below give T cell receptor beta chains drawn from one sample of a study of T cell changes during pregnancy in multiple sclerosis. This table comes from immunoSEQ multiplex PCR, and its TCRdb copy is limited to in-frame clones, with some not included. Among about 77,000 clones, approximately 94% were seen once, and the ten largest hold 2.5% to 3%. The material sequenced was peripheral blood, taken after pregnancy. These receptors all come from a female donor in good health, enrolled as a control in a pregnancy study. Each CDR3 is given with its conserved first and last residue. The order of the fields is clone size, V gene, J gene, CDR3 length, D gene, CDR3 protein, CDR3 DNA. D genes are given only for firm matches. Rows may omit the clone size; those that give it use once, few, many or a size class.

clone_size: -
v_call: TRBV27
j_call: TRBJ2-2
cdr3_length: 18
d_call: -
cdr3_aa: CASSSLSAGTWNTGELFF
cdr3_nt: TGTGCCAGCAGTTCTCTTTCCGCAGGGACATGGAACACCGGGGAGCTGTTTTTT

clone_size: -
v_call: TRBV6-4
j_call: TRBJ1-6
cdr3_length: 14
d_call: TRBD1
cdr3_aa: CASSADRENSPLHF
cdr3_nt: TGTGCCAGCAGTGCGGACAGGGAGAATTCACCCCTCCACTTT

clone_size: -
v_call: TRBV2
j_call: TRBJ2-7
cdr3_length: 14
d_call: -
cdr3_aa: CASSRRAGTYEQYF
cdr3_nt: TGTGCCAGCAGTCGGAGGGCGGGTACCTACGAGCAGTACTTC

clone_size: -
v_call: TRBV5-4
j_call: TRBJ2-1
cdr3_length: 14
d_call: TRBD2
cdr3_aa: CASYSGSSYNEQFF
cdr3_nt: TGTGCCAGTTATAGCGGGAGCTCCTACAATGAGCAGTTCTTC

clone_size: -
v_call: TRBV6-1
j_call: TRBJ2-5
cdr3_length: 14
d_call: TRBD2
cdr3_aa: CASSAGTTKETQYF
cdr3_nt: TGTGCCAGCAGTGCTGGGACTACTAAAGAGACCCAGTACTTC

clone_size: -
v_call: TRBV5-1
j_call: TRBJ2-3
cdr3_length: 16
d_call: -
cdr3_aa: CASSSPGQGGADTQYF
cdr3_nt: TGCGCCAGCAGCTCCCCAGGGCAGGGTGGCGCAGATACGCAGTATTTT

clone_size: -
v_call: TRBV28
j_call: TRBJ2-1
cdr3_length: 15
d_call: TRBD2
cdr3_aa: CASIHSGGSYNEQFF
cdr3_nt: TGTGCCAGCATTCACTCGGGGGGCTCCTACAATGAGCAGTTCTTC

clone_size: few
v_call: TRBV7-3
j_call: TRBJ1-1
cdr3_length: 15
d_call: -
cdr3_aa: CASSLGGTGNTEAFF
cdr3_nt: TGTGCCAGCAGCTTAGGAGGGACTGGGAACACTGAAGCTTTCTTT

clone_size: -
v_call: TRBV29-1
j_call: TRBJ2-3
cdr3_length: 12
d_call: TRBD1
cdr3_aa: CSVATGADTQYF
cdr3_nt: TGCAGCGTTGCGACAGGGGCAGATACGCAGTATTTT

clone_size: -
v_call: TRBV2
j_call: TRBJ1-1
cdr3_length: 15
d_call: -
cdr3_aa: CASSGKWGRNTEAFF
cdr3_nt: TGTGCCAGCAGCGGGAAATGGGGGCGGAACACTGAAGCTTTCTTT